This T cell receptor beta chain was sequenced during a study of T cells in Graves' hyperthyroidism and ophthalmopathy. As to this clonotype: Its antigen remains unidentified.

TCR beta CDR3 regions were amplified from RNA transcripts. HTBI primers were the set used in a first-round RT-PCR of the TCR CDR3. TCRdb re-called the multiplex PCR reads with MiXCR, one entry per CDR3 protein. This sample has about 520,000 distinct CDR3 sequences, with roughly a quarter found just once. V shed 5 bases and J 13 bases; nucleotides not matched to a gene: 5. Germline V gives CDR1 SNHLY, CDR2 FYNNEI. The CDR3 covers 11 residues. Study-level points and caveats: Ophthalmopathy was separated from stable hyperthyroidism by a 13 V-J model. Before onset, ophthalmopathy was predicted by the model a median around 6.2 months earlier. Most thyroid-expanded clonotypes above 0.001 were also found in blood.

The TCR sequence derives from a woman aged 30 to 39 with Graves' ophthalmopathy. Material: blood. This chain uses TRBV2 with TRBJ1-2; 9 bases are shared with TRBD1. The CDR3 reads CASSRGQGGTF. In DNA form, the CDR3 reads TGTGCCAGCAGTCGGGGACAGGGTGGCACCTTC.